A selection of T cell receptor beta chains follows, all from one sample in a study of T cell repertoires in cytomegalovirus infection. Each CDR3 protein gets one entry after TCRdb re-called the reads with MiXCR. Of more than 150,000 distinct CDR3 sequences listed, roughly a sixth are singletons. Specimen: CD8+ T cells from PBMCs. These TCRs come from a human donor in good health (CMV status not recorded). Some clones in this sample may be carry-over from other donors' samples. The CDR3 runs from the conserved cysteine through the conserved F or W. Fields, in order: CDR3 protein, CDR3 DNA, V gene, clone size, J gene, D gene. D genes are given only for firm matches. The listing skips clone size in some rows; elsewhere it reads once, few, many or a size class.

CASRTVERTQYF | TGTGCCAGCAGAACAGTAGAGAGAACCCAGTACTTC | TRBV2 | - | TRBJ2-5 | -
CSVELTGKNYEQYF | TGCAGCGTTGAATTGACAGGGAAAAACTACGAGCAGTACTTC | TRBV29-1 | few | TRBJ2-7 | TRBD1
CASSLRVRGPSGANVLTF | TGTGCCAGCAGCCTAAGAGTCAGGGGCCCTTCTGGGGCCAACGTCCTGACTTTC | TRBV7-2 | many | TRBJ2-6 | -
CASSLIDSGPSTDTQYF | TGTGCCAGCAGCTTGATTGACAGCGGCCCTAGCACAGATACGCAGTATTTT | TRBV5-4 | few | TRBJ2-3 | -
CASSQGTGSSTDTQYF | TGCGCCAGCAGCCAAGGGACAGGGTCCAGCACAGATACGCAGTATTTT | TRBV4-3 | few | TRBJ2-3 | TRBD1
CASSLDRTPGEQYF | TGTGCCAGCAGCTTAGACAGGACACCTGGGGAGCAGTACTTC | TRBV7-9 | few | TRBJ2-7 | -
CASSLRGRETQYF | TGTGCCAGCAGCTTAAGGGGGCGGGAGACCCAGTACTTC | TRBV7-8 | many | TRBJ2-5 | TRBD1
CASSLTGGSQPQHF | TGTGCCAGCAGCCTTACAGGGGGCAGTCAGCCCCAGCATTTT | TRBV28 | few | TRBJ1-5 | TRBD1
CASSMGQAEQYF | TGTGCCAGTAGTATGGGACAGGCCGAGCAGTACTTC | TRBV19 | - | TRBJ2-7 | TRBD1
CASSLSYGRGTEAFF | TGTGCCAGCAGTTTATCTTACGGACGGGGCACTGAAGCTTTCTTT | TRBV27 | few | TRBJ1-1 | -
CASSQDAVAGELFF | TGCGCCAGCAGCCAAGATGCCGTAGCCGGGGAGCTGTTTTTT | TRBV4-3 | - | TRBJ2-2 | -
CSVEEGNPNYGYTF | TGCAGCGTTGAGGAGGGTAACCCTAACTATGGCTACACCTTC | TRBV29-1 | - | TRBJ1-2 | -
CSVEDTGSSYEQYF | TGCAGCGTTGAAGATACCGGGAGCTCCTACGAGCAGTACTTC | TRBV29-1 | - | TRBJ2-7 | -
CSAPLAGGPNGIQYF | TGCAGTGCTCCTCTAGCGGGAGGGCCTAACGGCATTCAGTACTTC | TRBV20-1 | - | TRBJ2-4 | TRBD2
CASMPVRTEQETQYF | TGTGCCAGCATGCCCGTCCGGACAGAACAAGAGACCCAGTACTTC | TRBV7-8 | few | TRBJ2-5 | -
CASSKGLAGPTDTQYF | TGTGCCAGCAGCAAGGGACTAGCGGGGCCCACAGATACGCAGTATTTT | TRBV7-8 | few | TRBJ2-3 | TRBD2
CASTTWGSEQFF | TGTGCCAGCACCACTTGGGGTAGTGAGCAGTTCTTC | TRBV28 | - | TRBJ2-1 | -
CASSYTGGADYEQYF | TGTGCCAGCAGTTACACAGGGGGCGCCGACTACGAGCAGTACTTC | TRBV27 | few | TRBJ2-7 | TRBD1
CASSPGVPGTKNIQYF | TGTGCCAGCAGTCCAGGGGTCCCCGGGACAAAAAACATTCAGTACTTC | TRBV28 | - | TRBJ2-4 | -
CASSQFTTGSNEQFF | TGCGCCAGCAGCCAATTTACGACAGGGTCGAATGAGCAGTTCTTC | TRBV4-3 | few | TRBJ2-1 | TRBD1
CASSWLAGSKNIQYF | TGTGCCAGCAGTTGGCTAGCGGGGAGCAAAAACATTCAGTACTTC | TRBV6-5 | - | TRBJ2-4 | TRBD2
CASSLVGTGGRNTEAFF | TGTGCCAGCAGCTTAGTAGGCACAGGGGGCCGGAACACTGAAGCTTTCTTT | TRBV7-2 | - | TRBJ1-1 | TRBD1